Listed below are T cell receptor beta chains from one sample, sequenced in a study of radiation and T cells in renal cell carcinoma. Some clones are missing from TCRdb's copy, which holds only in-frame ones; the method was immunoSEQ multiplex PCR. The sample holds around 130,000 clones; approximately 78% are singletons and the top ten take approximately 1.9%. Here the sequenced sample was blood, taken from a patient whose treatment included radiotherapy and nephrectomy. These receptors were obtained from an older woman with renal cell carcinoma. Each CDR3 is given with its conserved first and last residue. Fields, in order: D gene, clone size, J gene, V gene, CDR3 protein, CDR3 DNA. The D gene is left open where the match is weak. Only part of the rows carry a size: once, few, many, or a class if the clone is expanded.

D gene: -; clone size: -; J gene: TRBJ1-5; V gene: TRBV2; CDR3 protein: CASSGDKDQPQHF; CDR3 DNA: TGTGCCAGCAGTGGGGACAAGGATCAGCCCCAGCATTTT
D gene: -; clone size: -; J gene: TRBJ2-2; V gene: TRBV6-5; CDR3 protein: CASSYRATGTPGELFF; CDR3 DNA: TGTGCCAGCAGTTACCGGGCAACAGGCACCCCAGGGGAGCTGTTTTTT
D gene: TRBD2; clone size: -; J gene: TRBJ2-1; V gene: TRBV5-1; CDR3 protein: CASSDRSGLAGVQGFF; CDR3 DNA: TGCGCCAGCAGCGACCGATCGGGACTAGCGGGGGTCCAAGGGTTCTTC
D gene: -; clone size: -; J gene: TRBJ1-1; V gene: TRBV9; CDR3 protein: CASSGGTEAFF; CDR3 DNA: TGTGCCAGCAGCGGAGGGACTGAAGCTTTCTTT
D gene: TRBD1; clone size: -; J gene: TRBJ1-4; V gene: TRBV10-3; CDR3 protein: CAIRRPGTGNEKLFF; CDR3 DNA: TGTGCCATCAGACGCCCCGGGACAGGGAATGAAAAACTGTTTTTT
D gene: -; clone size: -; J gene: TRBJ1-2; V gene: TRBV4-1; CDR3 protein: CASSPSEGRGYTF; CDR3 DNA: TGCGCCAGCAGCCCGAGTGAGGGGCGCGGCTACACCTTC
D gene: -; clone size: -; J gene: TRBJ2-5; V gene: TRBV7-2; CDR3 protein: CASSWYQETQYF; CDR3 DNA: TGTGCCAGCAGCTGGTACCAAGAGACCCAGTACTTC
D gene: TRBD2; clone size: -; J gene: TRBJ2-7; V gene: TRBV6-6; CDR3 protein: CASSLLAGGDEQYF; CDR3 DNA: TGTGCCAGCAGTTTACTAGCGGGAGGCGACGAGCAGTACTTC
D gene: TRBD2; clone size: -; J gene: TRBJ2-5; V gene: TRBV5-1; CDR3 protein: CASSPGTSLFQETQYF; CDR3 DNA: TGCGCCAGCAGCCCCGGGACTAGCCTGTTCCAAGAGACCCAGTACTTC
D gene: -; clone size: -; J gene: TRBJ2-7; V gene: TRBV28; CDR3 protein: CASSYAGGSYEQYF; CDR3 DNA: TGTGCCAGCAGTTACGCCGGGGGATCCTACGAGCAGTACTTC
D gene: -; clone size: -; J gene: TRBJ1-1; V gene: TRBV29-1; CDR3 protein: CSVSRGYTEAFF; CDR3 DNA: TGCAGCGTTAGCAGGGGTTACACTGAAGCTTTCTTT
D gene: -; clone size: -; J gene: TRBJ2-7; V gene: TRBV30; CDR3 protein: CAWSGPGDEQYF; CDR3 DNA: TGTGCCTGGAGTGGACCAGGGGACGAGCAGTACTTC
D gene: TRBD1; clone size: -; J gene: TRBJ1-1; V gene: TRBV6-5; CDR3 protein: CASSYDREGGTEAFF; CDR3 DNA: TGTGCCAGCAGTTACGACAGGGAGGGTGGCACTGAAGCTTTCTTT
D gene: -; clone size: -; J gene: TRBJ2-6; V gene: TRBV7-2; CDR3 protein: CASSLGGVGANVLTF; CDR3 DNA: TGTGCCAGCAGCTTAGGAGGGGTTGGGGCCAACGTCCTGACTTTC
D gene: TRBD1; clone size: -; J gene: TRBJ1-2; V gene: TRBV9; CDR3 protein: CASSVEGGPVGQAPYGYTF; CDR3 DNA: TGTGCCAGCAGCGTAGAAGGTGGGCCCGTGGGACAGGCCCCATATGGCTACACCTTC
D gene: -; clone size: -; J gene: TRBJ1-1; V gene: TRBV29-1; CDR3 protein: CSVEVRRRTEAFF; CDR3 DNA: TGCAGCGTTGAAGTAAGAAGGAGGACTGAAGCTTTCTTT
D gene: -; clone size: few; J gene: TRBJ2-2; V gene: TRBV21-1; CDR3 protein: CASSKYSGQGYTGELFF; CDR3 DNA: TGTGCCAGCAGCAAATATTCGGGACAGGGCTACACCGGGGAGCTGTTTTTT
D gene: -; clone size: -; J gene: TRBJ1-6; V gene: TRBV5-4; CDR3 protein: CASSFLGPGSPLHF; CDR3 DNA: TGTGCCAGCAGCTTCCTGGGCCCAGGATCACCCCTCCACTTT
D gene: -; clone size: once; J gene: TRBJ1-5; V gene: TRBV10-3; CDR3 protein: CAISSGQSSNQPQHF; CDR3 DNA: TGTGCCATCAGTAGTGGTCAGTCAAGCAATCAGCCCCAGCATTTT
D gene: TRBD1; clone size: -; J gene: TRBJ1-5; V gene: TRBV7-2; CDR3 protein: CASSLDGAGGQPQHF; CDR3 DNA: TGTGCCAGCAGCTTAGACGGGGCAGGGGGCCAGCCCCAGCATTTT
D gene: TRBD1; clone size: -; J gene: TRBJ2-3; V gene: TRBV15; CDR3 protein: CATSRRQGAGDTQYF; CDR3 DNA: TGTGCCACCAGCAGGAGACAGGGGGCCGGAGATACGCAGTATTTT
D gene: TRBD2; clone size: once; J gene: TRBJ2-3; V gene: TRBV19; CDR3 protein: CASSGFGLASWDTQYF; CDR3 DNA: TGTGCCAGTAGTGGTTTTGGACTAGCAAGTTGGGATACGCAGTATTTT
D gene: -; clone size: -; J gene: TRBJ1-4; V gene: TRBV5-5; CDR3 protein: CASSFGGTNEKLFF; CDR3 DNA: TGTGCCAGCAGCTTCGGAGGGACTAATGAAAAACTGTTTTTT
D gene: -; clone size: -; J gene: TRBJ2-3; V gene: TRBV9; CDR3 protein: CASSVGTDTQYF; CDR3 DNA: TGTGCCAGCAGCGTAGGAACAGATACGCAGTATTTT
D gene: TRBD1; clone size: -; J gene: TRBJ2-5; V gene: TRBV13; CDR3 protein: CASFTRDSQETQYF; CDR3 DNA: TGTGCCAGTTTTACCCGGGACAGCCAAGAGACCCAGTACTTC
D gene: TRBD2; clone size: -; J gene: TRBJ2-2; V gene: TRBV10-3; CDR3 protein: CAMRTSGDANTGELFF; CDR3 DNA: TGTGCCATGAGGACTAGCGGGGACGCGAACACCGGGGAGCTGTTTTTT
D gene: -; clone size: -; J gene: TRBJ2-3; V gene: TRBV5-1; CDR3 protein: CASSLAGVSTSTDTQYF; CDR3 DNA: TGCGCCAGCAGCTTGGCGGGGGTTTCAACTAGCACAGATACGCAGTATTTT
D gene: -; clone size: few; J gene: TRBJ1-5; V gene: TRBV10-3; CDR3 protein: CAISEQGWDQPQHF; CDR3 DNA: TGTGCCATCAGTGAGCAGGGTTGGGATCAGCCCCAGCATTTT
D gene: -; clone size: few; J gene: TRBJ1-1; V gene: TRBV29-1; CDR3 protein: CSVTDGNTEAFF; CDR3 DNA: TGCAGCGTCACAGATGGGAACACTGAAGCTTTCTTT
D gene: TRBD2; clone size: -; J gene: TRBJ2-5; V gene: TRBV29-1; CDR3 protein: CSAGLAEYQETQYF; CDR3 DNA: TGCAGCGCCGGACTAGCGGAGTACCAAGAGACCCAGTACTTC
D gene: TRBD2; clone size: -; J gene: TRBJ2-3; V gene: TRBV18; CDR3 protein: CASSPRVAGVRGTQYF; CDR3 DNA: TGTGCCAGCTCACCCAGAGTAGCGGGAGTTCGGGGTACGCAGTATTTT
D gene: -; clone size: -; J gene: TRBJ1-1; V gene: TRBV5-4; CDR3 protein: CASSFRQDNTEAFF; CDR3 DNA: TGTGCCAGCAGCTTCCGCCAAGACAACACTGAAGCTTTCTTT
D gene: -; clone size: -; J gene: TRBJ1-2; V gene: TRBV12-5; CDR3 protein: CASGSTGGARGGNGYTF; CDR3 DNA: TGTGCTAGTGGTTCCACTGGTGGCGCACGTGGCGGTAATGGCTACACCTTC
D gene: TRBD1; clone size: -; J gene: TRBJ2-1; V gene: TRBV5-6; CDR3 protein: CASSPPTGQGSYNEQFF; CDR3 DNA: TGTGCCAGCAGCCCGCCGACCGGACAGGGTTCGTACAATGAGCAGTTCTTC
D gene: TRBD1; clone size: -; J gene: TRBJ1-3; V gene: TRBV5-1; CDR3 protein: CASSLGTGLGNTIYF; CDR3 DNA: TGCGCCAGCAGCTTGGGGACAGGGTTGGGAAACACCATATATTTT
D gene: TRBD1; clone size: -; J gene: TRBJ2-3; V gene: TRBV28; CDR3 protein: CASSLWTGGDTQYF; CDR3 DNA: TGTGCCAGCAGTCTTTGGACAGGGGGGGATACGCAGTATTTT
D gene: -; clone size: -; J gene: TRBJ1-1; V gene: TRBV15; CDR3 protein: CATSRGAGDPGTEAFF; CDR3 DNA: TGTGCCACCAGCAGAGGTGCCGGGGATCCGGGCACTGAAGCTTTCTTT
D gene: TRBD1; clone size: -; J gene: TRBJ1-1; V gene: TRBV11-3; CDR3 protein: CASSSQGGDMNTEAFF; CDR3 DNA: TGTGCCAGCAGCTCCCAAGGGGGCGACATGAACACTGAAGCTTTCTTT
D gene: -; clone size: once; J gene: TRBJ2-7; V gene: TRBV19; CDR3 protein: CASSIIGASYEQYF; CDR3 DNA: TGTGCCAGTAGTATTATAGGGGCCTCCTACGAGCAGTACTTC
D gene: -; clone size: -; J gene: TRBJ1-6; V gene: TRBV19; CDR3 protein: CASRQDGFNSPLHF; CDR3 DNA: TGTGCCAGTAGACAAGACGGATTCAATTCACCCCTCCACTTT
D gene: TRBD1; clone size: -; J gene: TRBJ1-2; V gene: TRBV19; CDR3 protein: CASTGTGGVGYTF; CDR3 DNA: TGTGCCAGTACCGGGACAGGGGGCGTCGGCTACACCTTC
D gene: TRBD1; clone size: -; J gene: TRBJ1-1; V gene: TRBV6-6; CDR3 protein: CASSPWDRNTEAFF; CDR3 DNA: TGTGCCAGCAGCCCTTGGGACAGGAACACTGAAGCTTTCTTT
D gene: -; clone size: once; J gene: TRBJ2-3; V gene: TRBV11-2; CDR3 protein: CASSLAGQTSTDTQYF; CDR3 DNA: TGTGCCAGCAGCTTAGCCGGACAGACTAGCACAGATACGCAGTATTTT
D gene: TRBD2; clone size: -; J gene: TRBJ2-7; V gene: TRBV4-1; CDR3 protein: CASSQQRLGGGAREQYF; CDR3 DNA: TGCGCCAGCAGCCAACAACGACTAGGCGGGGGGGCGCGCGAGCAGTACTTC
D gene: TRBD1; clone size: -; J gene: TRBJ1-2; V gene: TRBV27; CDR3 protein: CASSLAGGDYGYTF; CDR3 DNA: TGTGCCAGCAGTTTAGCAGGGGGCGACTATGGCTACACCTTC
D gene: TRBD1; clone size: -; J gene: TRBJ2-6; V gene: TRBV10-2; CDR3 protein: CASSADRGAGANVLTF; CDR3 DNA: TGCGCCAGCAGTGCCGACAGGGGAGCGGGGGCCAACGTCCTGACTTTC